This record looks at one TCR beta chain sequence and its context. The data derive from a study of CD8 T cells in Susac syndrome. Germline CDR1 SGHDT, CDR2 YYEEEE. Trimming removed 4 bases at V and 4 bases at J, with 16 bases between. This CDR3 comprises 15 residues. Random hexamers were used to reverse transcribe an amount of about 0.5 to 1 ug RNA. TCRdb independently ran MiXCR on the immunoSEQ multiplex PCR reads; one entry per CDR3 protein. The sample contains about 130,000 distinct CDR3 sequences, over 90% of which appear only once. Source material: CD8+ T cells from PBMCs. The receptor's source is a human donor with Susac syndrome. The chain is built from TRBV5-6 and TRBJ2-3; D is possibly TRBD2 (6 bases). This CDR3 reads CASSPRDSGPDTQYF. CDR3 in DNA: TGTGCCAGCAGCCCGCGGGACTCAGGGCCAGATACGCAGTATTTT.